The 8 T cell receptor beta chains listed next were all sequenced from one sample in a study of T cells after yellow fever vaccination. TCRdb itself ran the 5' RACE reads through MiXCR, one entry per CDR3 protein. The sample comprises 450,000 to 650,000 distinct CDR3 sequences, 21% of which are singletons, and less than 20% rests with the top ten. The sequencing used PBMCs, collected 20 to 25 days after the first yellow fever vaccination. The receptors come from a young man who received the YFV17D yellow fever vaccine.

The sample holds many counts of this clonotype. The chain recombines TRBV20-1 with TRBJ1-1; a possible D gene is TRBD1 (6 bases). The V gene lost 5 bases and the J gene lost 2 bases, with 12 bases spanning the gap. Germline V gene data show CDR1 as DFQATT and CDR2 as SNEGSKA (reference sequence). CDR3 length equals 13 residues. In DNA, the CDR3 is TGCAGTGCTTCTTCGGACAGCAACACTGAAGCTTTCTTT. It encodes CSASSDSNTEAFF.

This clonotype appeared a single time. This sequence joins TRBV7-9 and TRBJ1-1, with D hard to call. The V and J ends lost 2 bases and 0 bases respectively, with 7 bases between them. In germline, CDR1 is SEHNR, CDR2 FQNEAQ (reference sequence). The CDR3 is 14 amino acids. The CDR3 loop is CASSLIGMNTEAFF. The CDR3 bases are TGTGCCAGCAGCTTAATTGGAATGAACACTGAAGCTTTCTTT.

This clonotype was counted many times. For the CDR3, the DNA is TGTGCCAGCAGCTACGCGGGGGGAGATTCACCCCTCCACTTT. This translates into CASSYAGGDSPLHF. The chain uses TRBV2 and TRBJ1-6; D might be TRBD1 (5 bases). Germline V gene sequence: CDR1 SNHLY, CDR2 FYNNEI. There are 14 residues in the CDR3. The V gene lost 6 bases and the J gene lost 8 bases, with 14 bases spanning the gap.

The chain links TRBV5-1 to TRBJ2-7; 7 bases map to TRBD1. The CDR3 runs to 19 residues. The ends lost 4 bases at V and 3 bases at J; junction bases unmatched: 22. The germline V gene encodes CDR1 SGHRS and CDR2 YFSETQ. CDR3 protein: CASSLQTGFRANGDYEQYF. The CDR3 DNA sequence: TGCGCCAGCAGCCTACAGACAGGGTTTCGGGCGAATGGGGACTACGAGCAGTACTTC.

The chain employs TRBV14 and TRBJ1-1; 9 nucleotides match TRBD1. CDR1 is SGHDN and CDR2 is FVKESK in the germline V gene. The trim removed 3 bases at V and 3 bases at J, leaving 2 bases unmatched. The CDR3 is 14 amino acids. The CDR3 is CASSQGTGYTEAFF. CDR3 coding DNA: TGTGCCAGCAGCCAGGGGACAGGGTACACTGAAGCTTTCTTT.

This clonotype has more than one count but fewer than ten. The CDR3 DNA reads as TGTGCCATCAGTGCTAGGCCGGGACAGAGCTCTGGAAACACCATATATTTT. Translation: CAISARPGQSSGNTIYF. J is TRBJ1-3 and V is TRBV10-3; TRBD1 matches at 7 bases. Germline V gene data show CDR1 as ENHRY and CDR2 as SYGVKD. J lost 0 bases, V lost 4 bases, and 9 bases had no gene match. The CDR3 is 17 residues long.

The V call is TRBV16, the J call TRBJ2-3; D uncertain. Trimming pared 2 bases from V and 2 bases from J, leaving 14 bases between. The CDR3 runs to 16 residues. Germline V gene data show CDR1 as KGHSY and CDR2 as FQNENV. This chain's CDR3 is CASSQELGHNTDTQYF. CDR3 DNA sequence: TGTGCCAGCAGCCAAGAGCTAGGGCATAACACAGATACGCAGTATTTT.

This clonotype was recorded a few times. The V and J genes are TRBV7-9 and TRBJ1-1; TRBD1 matches 10 bases. Trimming took 6 bases from V and 6 from J; bases not matched to a gene: 16. The CDR3 is 17 residues long. Germline CDR1 is SEHNR and CDR2 is FQNEAQ (reference sequence). The CDR3 DNA reads TGTGCCAGCAGTAAATTGAGGGACAGGGGTTTTGTCGCTGAAGCTTTCTTT. Protein: CASSKLRDRGFVAEAFF.